This T cell receptor (beta chain) is from a study of T cells in Graves' hyperthyroidism and ophthalmopathy. For the study at large: It was at initial diagnosis, before any treatment, that peripheral blood was collected. Broader study findings: Most clonotypes expanded in the thyroid (above 0.001) were also present in blood.

This clonotype has a count of ten or more. Its antigen is unidentified. Amplified TCR beta CDR3 regions came from RNA transcripts. A first-round RT-PCR of the TCR CDR3 used the HTBI primer set. TCRdb re-called the multiplex PCR reads through MiXCR, storing one row per CDR3 protein. In the table there are 650,000 to 700,000 distinct CDR3 sequences, 15% to 20% of which are singletons. The study defined stable Graves' hyperthyroidism as no ophthalmopathy progression within 18 months. From around 11 ml of fresh peripheral blood, PBMCs were isolated. The receptor was derived from a man aged 45-65 years with Graves' hyperthyroidism. The sequencing input was blood.

DNA for the CDR3: TGCAGTGCTGACCTGCAGACAATCTACGAGCAGTACTTC. This encodes CSADLQTIYEQYF. The chain has TRBV20-1 and TRBJ2-7; D not resolved. Deletions cut 5 bases from V and 3 bases from J, with 14 bases between. The CDR3 extends over 13 amino acids. The germline V gene encodes CDR1 DFQATT and CDR2 SNEGSKA (reference sequence).